This TCR beta chain was sequenced for a study of OX40 agonist ivuxolimab in advanced cancers. Study details: Ivuxolimab, an agonistic anti-OX40 (CD134) antibody, was given to patients. Intravenous ivuxolimab was administered to patients every 2 weeks at 0.01 to 10 mg/kg.

The protocol was immunoSEQ multiplex PCR, while the TCRdb copy is restricted to in-frame clones and leaves out a portion. This table holds under 90,000 clones, more than 70% found once. Study results and caveats: At 0.1 to 3.0 mg/kg and by week 6, clonal expansion occurred in CD4+ and CD8+ blood T cells. There were also nonresponders showing low normalized T-cell clonal expansion.

This clone was seen only a few times. Its specificity is not known. The CDR3 sequence is 14 residues long. Germline assignment: CDR1 SGHRS and CDR2 YFSETQ. Deletions cut 5 bases from V and 2 bases from J, with 11 bases between. The sample here was CD4+ or CD8+ T cells sorted from blood, taken in a trial of the OX40 agonist ivuxolimab. The rearrangement links TRBV5-1 to TRBJ1-5; perhaps TRBD1 as D (6 bases). The clonotype originates from an adult with an advanced solid tumor such as melanoma, head and neck, liver or kidney cancer. The CDR3 sequence is CASSGEGGNQPQHF. The CDR3 DNA is TGCGCCAGCAGTGGGGAGGGGGGCAATCAGCCCCAGCATTTT.